The T cell receptor beta chain described here comes from a study of cytomegalovirus exposure and HLA in healthy donors. General observations from the study: In a later analysis, productive TCRs from donors in an Asian-associated ancestry cluster reportedly carried fewer N-insertions than the cohort mean.

Germline CDR1 SEHNR, CDR2 FQNEAQ (reference sequence). V lost 0 bases to trimming and J lost 9 bases, with 18 bases between them. The CDR3 totals 15 residues. As to this clone: Its antigen is currently unknown.

The PCR ran on 60 Vbeta and 13 Jbeta primers. Clones were sequenced by immunoSEQ multiplex PCR, and TCRdb holds only the in-frame ones, with some missing. The data show about 55,000 clones, over 80% seen once. The sequence was collected from a man between 25 and 39 years old in good health and CMV-seronegative. The chain couples TRBV7-9 to TRBJ2-7; D gene ambiguous. Sequenced input: PBMCs. Here the CDR3 reads CASSLAAVGASVQYF. CDR3 in DNA: TGTGCCAGCAGCTTAGCCGCCGTTGGAGCGAGCGTGCAGTACTTC.